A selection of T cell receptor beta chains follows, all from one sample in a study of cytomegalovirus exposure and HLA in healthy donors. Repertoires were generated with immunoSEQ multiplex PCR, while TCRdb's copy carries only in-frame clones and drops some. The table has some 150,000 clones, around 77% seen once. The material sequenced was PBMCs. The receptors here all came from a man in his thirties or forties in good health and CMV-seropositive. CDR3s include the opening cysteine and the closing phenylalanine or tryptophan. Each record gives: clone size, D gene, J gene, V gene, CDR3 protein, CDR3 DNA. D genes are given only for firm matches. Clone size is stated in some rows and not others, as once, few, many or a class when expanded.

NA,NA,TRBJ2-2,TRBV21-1,CASSKVGSGGADTGELFF,TGTGCCAGCAGCAAAGTGGGTAGCGGGGGGGCGGACACCGGGGAGCTGTTTTTT
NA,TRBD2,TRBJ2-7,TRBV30,CAWSVSSGSYEQYF,TGTGCCTGGAGTGTTTCTAGCGGCTCCTACGAGCAGTACTTC
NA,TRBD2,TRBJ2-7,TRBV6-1,CASSVNRLAPWNEQYF,TGTGCCAGCAGTGTAAACCGACTAGCCCCTTGGAACGAGCAGTACTTC
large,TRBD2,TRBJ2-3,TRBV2,CASSAERGAGDTQYF,TGTGCCAGCAGTGCCGAGCGGGGGGCGGGGGATACGCAGTATTTT
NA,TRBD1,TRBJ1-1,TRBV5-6,CASSSKDREVGTEAFF,TGTGCCAGCAGCTCCAAGGACAGGGAGGTAGGCACTGAAGCTTTCTTT
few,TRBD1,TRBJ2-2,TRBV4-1,CASSQLWTGSTGELFF,TGCGCCAGCAGCCAATTGTGGACAGGGAGTACCGGGGAGCTGTTTTTT
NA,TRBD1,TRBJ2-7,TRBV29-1,CSVTGTGNHEQYF,TGCAGCGTCACCGGGACAGGGAACCACGAGCAGTACTTC
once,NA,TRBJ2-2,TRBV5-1,CASSLIGGSNTGELFF,TGCGCCAGCAGCTTGATCGGGGGTTCGAACACCGGGGAGCTGTTTTTT
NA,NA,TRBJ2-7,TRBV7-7,CASSQGRSDEQYF,TGTGCCAGCAGCCAGGGGAGATCGGACGAGCAGTACTTC
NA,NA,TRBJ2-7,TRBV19,CASSSGHSSYEQYF,TGTGCCAGTAGTTCTGGGCATAGCTCCTACGAGCAGTACTTC
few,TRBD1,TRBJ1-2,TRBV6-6,CASSYSQGNGYTF,TGTGCCAGCAGTTACTCACAGGGGAATGGCTACACCTTC
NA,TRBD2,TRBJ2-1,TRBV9,CASSRTGGNNEQFF,TGTGCCAGCTCAAGAACGGGGGGAAACAATGAGCAGTTCTTC
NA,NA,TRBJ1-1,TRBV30,CAWSAGGMAFF,TGTGCCTGGAGTGCGGGAGGGATGGCTTTCTTT
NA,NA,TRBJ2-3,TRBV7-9,CASSFSGSTDTQYF,TGTGCCAGCAGCTTTTCGGGGAGCACAGATACGCAGTATTTT
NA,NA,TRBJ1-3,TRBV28,CASSSPAGVSGNTIYF,TGTGCCAGCAGCAGCCCCGCAGGGGTCTCTGGAAACACCATATATTTT
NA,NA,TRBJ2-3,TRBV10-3,CAISVNRQGTDTQYF,TGTGCCATCAGTGTTAACAGGCAAGGCACAGATACGCAGTATTTT
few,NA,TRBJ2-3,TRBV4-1,CASSLGTGSADTQYF,TGCGCCAGCAGCCTAGGAACAGGGAGCGCAGATACGCAGTATTTT
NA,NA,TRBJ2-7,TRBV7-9,CASSPGHSYEQYF,TGTGCCAGCAGCCCGGGACACTCCTACGAGCAGTACTTC
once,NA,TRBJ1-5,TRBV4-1,CASSQDRAGRQPQHF,TGCGCCAGCAGCCAAGATAGGGCAGGGCGACAGCCCCAGCATTTT
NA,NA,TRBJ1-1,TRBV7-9,CASSITGTEAFF,TGTGCCAGCAGCATAACCGGCACTGAAGCTTTCTTT
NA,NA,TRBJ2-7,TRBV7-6,CASSTDSQTPYEQYF,TGTGCCAGCAGCACCGACAGCCAAACCCCTTACGAGCAGTACTTC
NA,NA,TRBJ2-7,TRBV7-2,CASSWQTAYEQYF,TGTGCCAGCAGCTGGCAGACAGCCTACGAGCAGTACTTC
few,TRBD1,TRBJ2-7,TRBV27,CASFHGDSYEQYF,TGTGCCAGCTTCCACGGGGACAGCTACGAGCAGTACTTC
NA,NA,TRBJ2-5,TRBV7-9,CASSLLGQGKETQYF,TGTGCCAGCAGCTTATTAGGGCAGGGAAAGGAGACCCAGTACTTC
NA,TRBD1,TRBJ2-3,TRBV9,CASSETGGLATDTQYF,TGTGCCAGCAGCGAGACAGGGGGGTTGGCCACAGATACGCAGTATTTT
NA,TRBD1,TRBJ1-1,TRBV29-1,CSVGDRGGDSTEAFF,TGCAGCGTGGGGGACAGGGGCGGTGATTCGACTGAAGCTTTCTTT
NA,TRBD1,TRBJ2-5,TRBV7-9,CASSLGTGGRETQYF,TGTGCCAGCAGCTTAGGGACAGGGGGCCGAGAGACCCAGTACTTC
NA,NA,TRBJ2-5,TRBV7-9,CASSRSRVGETQYF,TGTGCCAGCAGCCGCTCCCGGGTCGGGGAGACCCAGTACTTC
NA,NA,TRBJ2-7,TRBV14,CASSQAPDTSYEQYF,TGTGCCAGCAGCCAAGCCCCGGACACCTCCTACGAGCAGTACTTC
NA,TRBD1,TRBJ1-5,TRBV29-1,CSCAQGEYQPQHF,TGCAGCTGCGCACAGGGGGAATATCAGCCCCAGCATTTT
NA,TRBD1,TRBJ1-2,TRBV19,CASSIEGTGTGYTF,TGTGCCAGTAGTATAGAGGGGACAGGGACTGGCTACACCTTC
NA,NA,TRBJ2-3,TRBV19,CASSIEGTSTDTQYF,TGTGCCAGTAGTATAGAAGGGACTAGCACAGATACGCAGTATTTT
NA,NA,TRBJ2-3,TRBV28,CASNHGGPGTDTQYF,TGTGCCAGCAACCACGGGGGACCGGGCACAGATACGCAGTATTTT
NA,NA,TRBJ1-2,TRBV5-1,CASSVRDTYGYTF,TGCGCCAGCAGCGTCCGGGACACCTATGGCTACACCTTC
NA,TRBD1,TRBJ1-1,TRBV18,CASSPPTGVTEAFF,TGTGCCAGCTCACCACCGACAGGGGTTACTGAAGCTTTCTTT
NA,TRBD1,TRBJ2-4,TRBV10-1,CASSETGTDAAKNIQYF,TGCGCCAGCAGTGAGACCGGGACAGATGCTGCCAAAAACATTCAGTACTTC
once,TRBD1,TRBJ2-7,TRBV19,CASSPEGQGSYEQYF,TGTGCCAGTAGCCCCGAGGGACAGGGTTCCTACGAGCAGTACTTC
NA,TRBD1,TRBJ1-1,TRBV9,CASSETPGQGNTEAFF,TGTGCCAGCAGCGAAACGCCGGGACAGGGAAACACTGAAGCTTTCTTT
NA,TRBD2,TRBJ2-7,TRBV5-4,CASSGGTSGAYEQYF,TGTGCCAGCAGTGGCGGCACTAGCGGGGCGTACGAGCAGTACTTC
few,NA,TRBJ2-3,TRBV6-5,CASSSRVPLDTQYF,TGTGCCAGCAGTTCCAGGGTTCCCTTAGATACGCAGTATTTT
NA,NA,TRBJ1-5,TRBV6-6,CASRGSGNQPQHF,TGTGCCAGCAGGGGCTCTGGCAATCAGCCCCAGCATTTT
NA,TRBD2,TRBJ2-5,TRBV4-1,CASSQHPGSGGVQETQYF,TGCGCCAGCAGCCAACACCCTGGAAGCGGGGGGGTCCAAGAGACCCAGTACTTC
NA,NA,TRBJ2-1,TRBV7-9,CASSLALGPAEQFF,TGTGCCAGCAGCTTAGCGCTGGGGCCGGCGGAGCAGTTCTTC
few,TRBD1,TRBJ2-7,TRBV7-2,CASSFGTGVHEQYF,TGTGCCAGCAGCTTCGGGACAGGGGTCCACGAGCAGTACTTC
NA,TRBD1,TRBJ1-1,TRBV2,CASSVGPGGTEAFF,TGTGCCAGCAGTGTAGGTCCAGGGGGCACTGAAGCTTTCTTT